This section outlines one T cell receptor beta chain sequence together with its context. Trimming took off 4 bases at V and 0 bases at J, with 3 bases between the two ends. Germline CDR1 SGHRS, CDR2 YFSETQ. The CDR3 extends over 12 amino acids. The data are from a study of blood T cell repertoires in COVID-19. As for the study in general: Italy, Spain and the United States were the sources of the convalescent and acute COVID-19 samples. T cells, B-cell-depleted T cells, or PBMCs provided the cDNA or gDNA that served as material.

Original processing notes: Amplifying reference gene primers gave estimates of nucleated cell counts. TCRdb's copy holds only in-frame clones and misses some; the assay was immunoSEQ multiplex PCR. Clone size and the V and J calls come from that table; the DNA yielded D and trimming. The sample shows around 130,000 clones, 84% of them seen only once. This receptor was identified in a man between 60 and 75 years old with acute or convalescent COVID-19. Material: peripheral blood. The V call is TRBV5-1, the J call TRBJ2-3, with unresolved D. As DNA, the CDR3 is TGCGCCAGCAGCCTAAGCACAGATACGCAGTATTTT. This translates into CASSLSTDTQYF.